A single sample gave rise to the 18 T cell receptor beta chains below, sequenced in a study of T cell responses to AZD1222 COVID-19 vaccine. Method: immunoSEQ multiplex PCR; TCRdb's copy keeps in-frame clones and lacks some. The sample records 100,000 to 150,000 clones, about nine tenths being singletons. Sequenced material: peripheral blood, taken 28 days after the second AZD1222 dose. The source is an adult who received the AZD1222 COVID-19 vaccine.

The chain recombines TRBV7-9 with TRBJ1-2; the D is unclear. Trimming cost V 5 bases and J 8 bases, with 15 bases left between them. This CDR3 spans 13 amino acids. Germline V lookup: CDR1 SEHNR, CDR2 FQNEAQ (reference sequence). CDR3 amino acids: CASSRGEGRGYTF. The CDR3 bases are TGTGCCAGCAGCCGCGGGGAGGGAAGGGGCTACACCTTC.

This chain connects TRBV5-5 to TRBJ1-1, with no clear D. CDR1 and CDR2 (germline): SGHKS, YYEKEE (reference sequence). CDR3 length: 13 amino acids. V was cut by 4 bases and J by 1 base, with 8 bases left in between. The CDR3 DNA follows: TGTGCCAGCAGCGATACTGGGAACACTGAAGCTTTCTTT. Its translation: CASSDTGNTEAFF. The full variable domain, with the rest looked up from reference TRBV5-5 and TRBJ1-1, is DAGVTQSPTHLIKTRGQQVTLRCSPISGHKSVSWYQQVLGQGPQFIFQYYEKEERGRGNFPDRFSARQFPNYSSELNVNALLLGDSALYLCASSDTGNTEAFFGQGTRLTVV.

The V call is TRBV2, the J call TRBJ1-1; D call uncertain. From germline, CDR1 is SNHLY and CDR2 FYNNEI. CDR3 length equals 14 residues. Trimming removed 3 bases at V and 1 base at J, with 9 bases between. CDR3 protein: CASSEVSQNTEAFF. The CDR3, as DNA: TGTGCCAGCAGTGAGGTCAGCCAGAACACTGAAGCTTTCTTT.

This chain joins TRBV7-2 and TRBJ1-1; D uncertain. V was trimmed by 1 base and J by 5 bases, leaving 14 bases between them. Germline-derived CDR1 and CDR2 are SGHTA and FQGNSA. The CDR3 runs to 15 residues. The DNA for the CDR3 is TGTGCCAGCAGCTTAGAATTTGGCCCGAGGACTGAAGCTTTCTTT. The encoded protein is CASSLEFGPRTEAFF.

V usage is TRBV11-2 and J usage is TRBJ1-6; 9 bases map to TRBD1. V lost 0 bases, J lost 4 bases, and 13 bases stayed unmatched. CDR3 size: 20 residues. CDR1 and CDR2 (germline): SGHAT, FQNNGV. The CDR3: CASSLEDRGRLFPYNSPLHF. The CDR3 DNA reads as TGTGCCAGCAGCTTAGAGGACAGGGGCCGATTATTCCCATATAATTCACCCCTCCACTTT.

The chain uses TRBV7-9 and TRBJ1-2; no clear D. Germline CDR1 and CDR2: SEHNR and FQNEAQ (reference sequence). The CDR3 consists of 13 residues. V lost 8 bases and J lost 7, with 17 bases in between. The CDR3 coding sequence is TGTGCCAGCGCAAAGGGCCAGATCGGTGGCTACACCTTC. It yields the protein CASAKGQIGGYTF.

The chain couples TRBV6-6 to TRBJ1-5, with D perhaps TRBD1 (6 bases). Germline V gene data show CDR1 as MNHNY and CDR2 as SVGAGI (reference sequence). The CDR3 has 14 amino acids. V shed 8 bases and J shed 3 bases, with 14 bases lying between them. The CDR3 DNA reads TGTGCCAGCGCGGGGCAGGGGCACAATCAGCCCCAGCATTTT. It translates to CASAGQGHNQPQHF.

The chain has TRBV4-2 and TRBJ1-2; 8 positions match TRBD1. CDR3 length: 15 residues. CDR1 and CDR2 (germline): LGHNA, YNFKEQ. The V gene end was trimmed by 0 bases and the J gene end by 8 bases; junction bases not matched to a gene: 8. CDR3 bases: TGTGCCAGCAGCCAAGAAAAGACAGGGGAGACGGGCTACACCTTC. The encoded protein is CASSQEKTGETGYTF.

The DNA for the CDR3 is TGTGCCAGCAGCCAGGAGGGGGGCACTGAAGCTTTCTTT. Encoded protein: CASSQEGGTEAFF. This rearrangement joins TRBV14 to TRBJ1-1; D might be TRBD1 (6 bases). Germline V lookup: CDR1 SGHDN, CDR2 FVKESK. The CDR3 totals 13 residues. Deletions cut 3 bases from V and 4 bases from J, with 9 bases between. Drawing the rest from reference TRBV14 and TRBJ1-1, the complete variable domain is EAGVTQFPSHSVIEKGQTVTLRCDPISGHDNLYWYRRVMGKEIKFLLHFVKESKQDESGMPNNRFLAERTGGTYSTLKVQPAELEDSGVYFCASSQEGGTEAFFGQGTRLTVV.

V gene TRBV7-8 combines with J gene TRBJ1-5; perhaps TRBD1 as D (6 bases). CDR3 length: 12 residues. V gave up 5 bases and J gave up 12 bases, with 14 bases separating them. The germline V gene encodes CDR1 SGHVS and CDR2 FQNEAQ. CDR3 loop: CASSPGRGLQHF. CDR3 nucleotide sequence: TGTGCCAGCAGCCCAGGCAGGGGCCTCCAGCATTTT.

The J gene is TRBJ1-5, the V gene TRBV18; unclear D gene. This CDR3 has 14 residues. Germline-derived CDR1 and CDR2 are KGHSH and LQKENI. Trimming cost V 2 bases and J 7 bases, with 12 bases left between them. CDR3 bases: TGTGCCAGCTCACCATTACCGCGGGTACAGCCCCAGCATTTT. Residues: CASSPLPRVQPQHF.

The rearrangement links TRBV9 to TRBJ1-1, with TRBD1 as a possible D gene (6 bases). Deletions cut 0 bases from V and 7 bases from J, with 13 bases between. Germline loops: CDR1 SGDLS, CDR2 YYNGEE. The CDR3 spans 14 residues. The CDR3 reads CASSVVTGSDEAFF. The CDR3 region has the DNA TGTGCCAGCAGCGTAGTAACAGGGTCCGATGAAGCTTTCTTT. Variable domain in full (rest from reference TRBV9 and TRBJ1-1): DSGVTQTPKHLITATGQRVTLRCSPRSGDLSVYWYQQSLDQGLQFLIQYYNGEERAKGNILERFSAQQFPDLHSELNLSSLELGDSALYFCASSVVTGSDEAFFGQGTRLTVV.

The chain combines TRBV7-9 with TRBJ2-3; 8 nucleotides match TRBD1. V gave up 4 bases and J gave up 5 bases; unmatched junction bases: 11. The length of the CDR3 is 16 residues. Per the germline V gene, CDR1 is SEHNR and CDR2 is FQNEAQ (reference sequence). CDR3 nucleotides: TGTGCCAGCAGCTCCCCCGAGGACAGGGCGAGAGATACGCAGTATTTT. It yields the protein CASSSPEDRARDTQYF.

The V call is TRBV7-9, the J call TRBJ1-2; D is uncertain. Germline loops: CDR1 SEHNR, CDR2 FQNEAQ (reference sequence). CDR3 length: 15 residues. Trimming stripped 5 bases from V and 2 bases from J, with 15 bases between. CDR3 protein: CASSPPQWVNYGYTF. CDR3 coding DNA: TGTGCCAGCAGCCCCCCACAGTGGGTGAACTATGGCTACACCTTC.

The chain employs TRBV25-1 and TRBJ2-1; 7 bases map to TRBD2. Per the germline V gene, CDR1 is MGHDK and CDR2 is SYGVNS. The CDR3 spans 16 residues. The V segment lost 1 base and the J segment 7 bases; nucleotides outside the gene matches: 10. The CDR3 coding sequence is TGTGCCAGCAGTGAATTTTCCTACCCGCGGGAGAATGAGCAGTTCTTC. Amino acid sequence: CASSEFSYPRENEQFF. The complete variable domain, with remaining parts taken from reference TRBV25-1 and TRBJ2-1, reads EADIYQTPRYLVIGTGKKITLECSQTMGHDKMYWYQQDPGMELHLIHYSYGVNSTEKGDLSSESTVSRIRTEHFPLTLESARPSHTSQYLCASSEFSYPRENEQFFGPGTRLTVL.

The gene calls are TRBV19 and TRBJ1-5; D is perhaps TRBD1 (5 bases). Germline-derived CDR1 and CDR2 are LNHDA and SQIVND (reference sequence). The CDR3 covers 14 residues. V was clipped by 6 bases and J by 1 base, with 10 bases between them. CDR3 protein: CASSPGGSNQPQHF. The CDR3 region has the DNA TGTGCCAGTAGCCCGGGGGGGAGCAATCAGCCCCAGCATTTT.

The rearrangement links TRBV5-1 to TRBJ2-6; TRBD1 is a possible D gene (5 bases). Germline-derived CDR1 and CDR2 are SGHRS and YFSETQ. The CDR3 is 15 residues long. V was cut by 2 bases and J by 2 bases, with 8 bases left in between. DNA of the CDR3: TGCGCCAGCAGCTTCGCGACAGCTGGGGCCAACGTCCTGACTTTC. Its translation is CASSFATAGANVLTF.

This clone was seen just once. The CDR3 DNA is TGTGCCAGCTCACCCGGGACTAGCGAGAAACAAGAGACCCAGTACTTC. This sequence encodes CASSPGTSEKQETQYF. This chain joins TRBV18 and TRBJ2-5; 10 nucleotides agree with TRBD2. Unmatched junction bases numbered 6, after V lost 3 bases and J lost 2 bases. Germline CDR1 reads KGHSH; CDR2 reads LQKENI. CDR3 length equals 16 residues.